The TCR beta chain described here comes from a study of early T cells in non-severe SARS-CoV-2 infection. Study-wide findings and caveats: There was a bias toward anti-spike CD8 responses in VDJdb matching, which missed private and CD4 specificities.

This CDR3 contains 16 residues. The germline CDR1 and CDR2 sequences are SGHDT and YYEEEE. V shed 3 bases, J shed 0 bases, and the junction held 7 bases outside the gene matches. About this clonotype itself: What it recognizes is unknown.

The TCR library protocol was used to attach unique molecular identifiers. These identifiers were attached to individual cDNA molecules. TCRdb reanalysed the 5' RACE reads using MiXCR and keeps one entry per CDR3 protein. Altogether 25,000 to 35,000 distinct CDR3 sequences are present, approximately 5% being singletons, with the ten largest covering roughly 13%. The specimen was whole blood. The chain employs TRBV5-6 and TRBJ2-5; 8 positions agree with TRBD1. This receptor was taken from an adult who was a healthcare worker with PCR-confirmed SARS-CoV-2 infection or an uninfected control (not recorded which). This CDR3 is CASSWRTGQYQETQYF. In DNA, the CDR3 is TGTGCCAGCAGCTGGAGGACAGGGCAGTACCAAGAGACCCAGTACTTC.